What follows is one T cell receptor beta chain and its context. Its antigen is undetermined. CDR3 length: 15 residues. Trimming cost V 0 bases and J 8 bases, with 11 bases left between them. CDR1 is LNHNV and CDR2 is YYDKDF in the germline V gene (reference sequence). The source of the sample is a study of CD8+CD57+ T cells in acquired aplastic anemia. As for the study in general: DNA per sorted CD4+ or CD8+ sample ranged roughly 0.19 to 30 ug, averaging about 3.4 ug. Sequencing produced an average of about 10 million reads per healthy donor for CD4+ cells.

The TCR beta profiling, which covered VDJ combination and CDR3 sequence, was carried out using genomic DNA as the template. Via MiXCR, TCRdb re-called the reads, giving one row per CDR3 protein. In the table there are around 200,000 distinct CDR3 sequences, around 50% of which are singletons. Points from the study as a whole: Shared by patients and controls, 25 to 30 CD8+ CDR3s were abundant in patients.

This chain connects TRBV15 to TRBJ1-6; D is ambiguous. Sequencing was carried out using sorted CD4+, CD8+, or CD8+CD57+ T cells (not recorded which) from PBMCs. This TCR was sampled from a human donor in good health, serving as a control. The CDR3 region is CATSRDPGSHSPLHF. The CDR3 DNA reads as TGTGCCACCAGCAGAGATCCGGGGTCCCATTCACCCCTCCACTTT.